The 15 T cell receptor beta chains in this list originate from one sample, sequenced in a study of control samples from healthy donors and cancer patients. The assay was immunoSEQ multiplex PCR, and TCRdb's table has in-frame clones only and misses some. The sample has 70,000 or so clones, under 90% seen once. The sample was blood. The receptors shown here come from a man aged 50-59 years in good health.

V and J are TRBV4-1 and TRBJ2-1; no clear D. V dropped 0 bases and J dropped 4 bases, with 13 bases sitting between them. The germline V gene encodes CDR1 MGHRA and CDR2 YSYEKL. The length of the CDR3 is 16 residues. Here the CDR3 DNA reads TGCGCCAGCAGCCAAGATCCCTCCGAGACGTACAATGAGCAGTTCTTC. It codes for CASSQDPSETYNEQFF.

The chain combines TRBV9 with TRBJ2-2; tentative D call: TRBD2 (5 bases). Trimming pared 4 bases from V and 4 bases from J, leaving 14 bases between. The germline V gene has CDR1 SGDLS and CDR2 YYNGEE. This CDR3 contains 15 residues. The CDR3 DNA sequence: TGTGCCAGCAGCCCGGACTTTTTAAGCACCGGGGAGCTGTTTTTT. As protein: CASSPDFLSTGELFF.

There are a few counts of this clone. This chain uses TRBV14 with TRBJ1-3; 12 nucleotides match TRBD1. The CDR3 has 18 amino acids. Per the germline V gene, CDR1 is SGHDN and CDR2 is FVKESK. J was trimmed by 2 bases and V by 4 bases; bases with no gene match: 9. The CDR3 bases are TGTGCCAGCAGCCTGGGACAGGGGGCCGCTTCACCTGGAAACACCATATATTTT. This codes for CASSLGQGAASPGNTIYF. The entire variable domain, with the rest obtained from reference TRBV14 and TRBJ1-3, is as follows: EAGVTQFPSHSVIEKGQTVTLRCDPISGHDNLYWYRRVMGKEIKFLLHFVKESKQDESGMPNNRFLAERTGGTYSTLKVQPAELEDSGVYFCASSLGQGAASPGNTIYFGEGSWLTVV.

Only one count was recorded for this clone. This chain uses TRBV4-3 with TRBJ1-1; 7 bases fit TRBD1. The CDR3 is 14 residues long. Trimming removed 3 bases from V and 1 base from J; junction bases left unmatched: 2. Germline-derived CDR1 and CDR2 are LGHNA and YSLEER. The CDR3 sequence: CASSQDRRNTEAFF. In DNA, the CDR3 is TGCGCCAGCAGCCAGGACAGGAGGAACACTGAAGCTTTCTTT.

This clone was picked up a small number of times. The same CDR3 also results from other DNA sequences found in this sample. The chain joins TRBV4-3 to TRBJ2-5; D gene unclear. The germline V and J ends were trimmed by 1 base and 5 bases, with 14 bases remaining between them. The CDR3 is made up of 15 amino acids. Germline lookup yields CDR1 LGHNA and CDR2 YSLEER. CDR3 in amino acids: CASSQVSSLGETQYF. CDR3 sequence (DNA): TGCGCCAGCAGCCAAGTTTCGAGCCTAGGGGAGACCCAGTACTTC.

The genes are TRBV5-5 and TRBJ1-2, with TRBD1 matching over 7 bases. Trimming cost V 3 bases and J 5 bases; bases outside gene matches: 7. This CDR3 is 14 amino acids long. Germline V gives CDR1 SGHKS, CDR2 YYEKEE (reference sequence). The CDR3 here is CASSSDRVFYGYTF. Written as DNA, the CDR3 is TGTGCCAGCAGCTCCGACAGGGTATTTTATGGCTACACCTTC.

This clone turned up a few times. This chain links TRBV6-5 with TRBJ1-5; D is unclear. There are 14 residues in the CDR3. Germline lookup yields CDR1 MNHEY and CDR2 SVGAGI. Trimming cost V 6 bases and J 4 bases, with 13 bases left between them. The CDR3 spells CASRSYSNNQPQHF. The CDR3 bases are TGTGCCAGCAGGTCCTACAGCAATAATCAGCCCCAGCATTTT.

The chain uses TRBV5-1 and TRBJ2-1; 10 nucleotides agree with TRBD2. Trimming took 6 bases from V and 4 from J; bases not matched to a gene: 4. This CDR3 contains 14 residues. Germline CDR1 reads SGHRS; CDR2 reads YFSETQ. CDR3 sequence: CASTTSGPYNEQFF. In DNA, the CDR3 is TGCGCCAGCACGACTAGCGGGCCGTACAATGAGCAGTTCTTC.

The CDR3: CASSRQNNQPQHF. CDR3 nucleotides: TGTGCCAGCAGTCGACAGAACAATCAGCCCCAGCATTTT. This chain uses TRBV27 with TRBJ1-5; possible D gene TRBD1, 5 bases. Per germline, CDR1 MNHEY and CDR2 SMNVEV (reference sequence). This CDR3 region has 13 residues. The V end lost 5 bases, the J end lost 3 bases, and 8 bases lay between the germline ends.

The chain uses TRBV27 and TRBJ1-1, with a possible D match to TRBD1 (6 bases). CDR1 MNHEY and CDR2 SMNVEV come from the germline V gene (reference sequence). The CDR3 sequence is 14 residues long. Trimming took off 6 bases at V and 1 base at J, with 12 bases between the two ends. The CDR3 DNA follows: TGTGCCAGCAGCTACCGACAGGCGAACACTGAAGCTTTCTTT. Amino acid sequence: CASSYRQANTEAFF.

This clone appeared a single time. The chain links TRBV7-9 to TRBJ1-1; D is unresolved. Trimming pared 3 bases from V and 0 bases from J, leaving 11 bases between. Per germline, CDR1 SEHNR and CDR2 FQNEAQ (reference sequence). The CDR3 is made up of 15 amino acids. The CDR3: CASSFAFGVNTEAFF. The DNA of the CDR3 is TGTGCCAGCAGCTTTGCGTTTGGGGTGAACACTGAAGCTTTCTTT.

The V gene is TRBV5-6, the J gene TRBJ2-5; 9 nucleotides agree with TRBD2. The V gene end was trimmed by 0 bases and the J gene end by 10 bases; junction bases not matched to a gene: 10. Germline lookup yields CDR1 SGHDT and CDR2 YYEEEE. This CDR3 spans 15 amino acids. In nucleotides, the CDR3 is TGTGCCAGCAGCTTGGAAGGCCCTAGCGGGGTAATCCAGTACTTC. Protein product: CASSLEGPSGVIQYF.

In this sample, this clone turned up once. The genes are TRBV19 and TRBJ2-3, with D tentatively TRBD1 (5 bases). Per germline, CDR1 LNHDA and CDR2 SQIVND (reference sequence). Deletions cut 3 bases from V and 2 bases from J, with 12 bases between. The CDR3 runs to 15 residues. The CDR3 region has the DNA TGTGCCAGTAGTATGAACAGGTTTAACACAGATACGCAGTATTTT. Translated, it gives CASSMNRFNTDTQYF.

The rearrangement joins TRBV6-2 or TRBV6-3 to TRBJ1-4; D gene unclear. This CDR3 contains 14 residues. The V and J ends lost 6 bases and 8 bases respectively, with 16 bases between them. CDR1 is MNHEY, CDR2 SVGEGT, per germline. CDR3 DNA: TGTGCCAGCAGCTATTCCGGGGTCGAAGAAAAACTGTTTTTT. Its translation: CASSYSGVEEKLFF.

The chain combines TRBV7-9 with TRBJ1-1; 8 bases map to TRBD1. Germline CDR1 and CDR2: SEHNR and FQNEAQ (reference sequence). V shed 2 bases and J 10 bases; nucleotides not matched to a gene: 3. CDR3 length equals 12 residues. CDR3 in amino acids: CASSLQGQVAFF. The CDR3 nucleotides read TGTGCCAGCAGCTTACAGGGACAGGTAGCTTTCTTT.